The rows below give T cell receptor beta chains drawn from one sample of a study of a mutant IDH1 vaccine in newly diagnosed glioma. For these receptors, no antigen is known. TCRdb's table, derived via immunoSEQ multiplex PCR, lists solely in-frame clones and lacks some. The sample records 37,000 or so clones, about 86% being singletons. This material consisted of PBMCs, taken from a glioma patient whose treatment included an IDH1 peptide vaccine. The receptors come from a man aged 25 to 40 with glioma. The CDR3 runs from the conserved cysteine through the conserved F or W. Fields, in order: V gene, J gene, D gene, clone size, CDR3 DNA, CDR3 protein. D genes are given only for firm matches. The size field is filled for only some rows; it gives once, few, many or a size class.

v_call: TRBV7-9
j_call: TRBJ1-1
d_call: .
clone_size: few
cdr3_nt: TGTGCCAGCAGCCCCAATAGTGAAACTGAAGCTTTCTTT
cdr3_aa: CASSPNSETEAFF

v_call: TRBV30
j_call: TRBJ1-2
d_call: .
clone_size: .
cdr3_nt: TGTGCCTGGAGTGTACGAATCAGGGCGGACTATGGCTACACCTTC
cdr3_aa: CAWSVRIRADYGYTF

v_call: TRBV30
j_call: TRBJ1-1
d_call: .
clone_size: few
cdr3_nt: TGTGCCTGGAGTCCCGGTCCTTCCAACACTGAAGCTTTCTTT
cdr3_aa: CAWSPGPSNTEAFF

v_call: TRBV12-2
j_call: TRBJ1-5
d_call: .
clone_size: .
cdr3_nt: TGTGCAAGTCGCCCCCTCCACAAGTGCAATCAGCCCCAGCATTTT
cdr3_aa: CASRPLHKCNQPQHF

v_call: TRBV5-1
j_call: TRBJ2-7
d_call: TRBD1
clone_size: once
cdr3_nt: TGCGCCAGCCGCCGCACGGATCAGGGGGACCACGAGCAGTACTTC
cdr3_aa: CASRRTDQGDHEQYF

v_call: TRBV27
j_call: TRBJ2-7
d_call: .
clone_size: .
cdr3_nt: TGTGCCAGCAGTCGCTTACGCCACGAGCAGTACTTC
cdr3_aa: CASSRLRHEQYF

v_call: TRBV18
j_call: TRBJ1-6
d_call: TRBD1
clone_size: .
cdr3_nt: TGTGCCAGCTCACCACTATCAGGGGGAAATAATTCACCCCTCCACTTT
cdr3_aa: CASSPLSGGNNSPLHF

v_call: TRBV7-3
j_call: TRBJ1-6
d_call: .
clone_size: .
cdr3_nt: TGTGCCAGCAGCTTATCGGGGTCCGATTCACCCCTCCACTTT
cdr3_aa: CASSLSGSDSPLHF

v_call: TRBV5-6
j_call: TRBJ2-7
d_call: TRBD1
clone_size: .
cdr3_nt: TGTGCCAGCAGCCCCTCTGACAGGGAAAGCTCCTACGAGCAGTACTTC
cdr3_aa: CASSPSDRESSYEQYF

v_call: TRBV19
j_call: TRBJ1-5
d_call: .
clone_size: .
cdr3_nt: TGTGCCAGTAGTATCCGGGACAGCAATCAGCCCCAGCATTTT
cdr3_aa: CASSIRDSNQPQHF

v_call: TRBV7-8
j_call: TRBJ2-4
d_call: .
clone_size: .
cdr3_nt: TGTGCCAGCAGCTTAGGACAGTCTTTAGCCAAAAACATTCAGTACTTC
cdr3_aa: CASSLGQSLAKNIQYF

v_call: TRBV6-5
j_call: TRBJ1-1
d_call: TRBD1
clone_size: once
cdr3_nt: TGTGCCAGCAGTTCCGGGACAGGGGCCACTGAAGCTTTCTTT
cdr3_aa: CASSSGTGATEAFF

v_call: TRBV27
j_call: TRBJ2-7
d_call: TRBD2
clone_size: once
cdr3_nt: TGTGCCAGCAGTTTATCGGGACTAGCGGACGACTCCGAGCAGTACTTC
cdr3_aa: CASSLSGLADDSEQYF

v_call: TRBV6-1
j_call: TRBJ2-5
d_call: .
clone_size: .
cdr3_nt: TGTGCCAGCAGTAGACAGGAAGAGACCCAGTACTTC
cdr3_aa: CASSRQEETQYF

v_call: TRBV27
j_call: TRBJ1-2
d_call: .
clone_size: .
cdr3_nt: TGTGCCAGCAGTTTAAGGTCCGGTGAGATCTATGGCTACACCTTC
cdr3_aa: CASSLRSGEIYGYTF

v_call: TRBV4-1
j_call: TRBJ2-2
d_call: TRBD2
clone_size: once
cdr3_nt: TGCGCCAGCAGCCGCGGGGGGTCGAACACCGGGGAGCTGTTTTTT
cdr3_aa: CASSRGGSNTGELFF

v_call: TRBV5-1
j_call: TRBJ2-2
d_call: TRBD2
clone_size: .
cdr3_nt: TGCGCCAGCAGCTCCTTAGCGGGGGGGCTCACTGGGGAGCTGTTTTTT
cdr3_aa: CASSSLAGGLTGELFF

v_call: TRBV27
j_call: TRBJ2-7
d_call: TRBD1
clone_size: .
cdr3_nt: TGTGCCAGCAGCGGGACAGGGGGCGTCGAGCAGTACTTC
cdr3_aa: CASSGTGGVEQYF

v_call: TRBV5-5
j_call: TRBJ2-7
d_call: TRBD1
clone_size: once
cdr3_nt: TGTGCCAGCAGCCGGACAGGGCTGAGCTCCTACGAGCAGTACTTC
cdr3_aa: CASSRTGLSSYEQYF

v_call: TRBV30
j_call: TRBJ2-1
d_call: .
clone_size: .
cdr3_nt: TGTGCCTGGAGTGTACGTTTCGGCTTTCCCTACCCCTCTAACAATGAGCAGTTCTTC
cdr3_aa: CAWSVRFGFPYPSNNEQFF

v_call: TRBV30
j_call: TRBJ2-3
d_call: .
clone_size: .
cdr3_nt: TGTGCCTGGAGTAACGGGGCTGACACAGATACGCAGTATTTT
cdr3_aa: CAWSNGADTDTQYF

v_call: TRBV19
j_call: TRBJ2-5
d_call: .
clone_size: .
cdr3_nt: TGTGCCAGTAGTATCTCGACTGGTCCGGGTGGGACCCAGTACTTC
cdr3_aa: CASSISTGPGGTQYF

v_call: TRBV14
j_call: TRBJ2-3
d_call: .
clone_size: .
cdr3_nt: TGTGCCAGCAGCCAGTCTCGAGGAGATCGGACAGATACGCAGTATTTT
cdr3_aa: CASSQSRGDRTDTQYF

v_call: TRBV5-1
j_call: TRBJ2-5
d_call: TRBD2
clone_size: .
cdr3_nt: TGCGCCAGCAGCTTGGCACTAGCGGCACAAGAGACCCAGTACTTC
cdr3_aa: CASSLALAAQETQYF

v_call: TRBV7-2
j_call: TRBJ1-5
d_call: .
clone_size: .
cdr3_nt: TGTGCCAGCAGCCGCTACAGTGATAGCAATCAGCCCCAGCATTTT
cdr3_aa: CASSRYSDSNQPQHF

v_call: TRBV5-1
j_call: TRBJ1-4
d_call: .
clone_size: .
cdr3_nt: TGCGCCAGCAGCTTAGGCGGCCTGGAAAAACTGTTTTTT
cdr3_aa: CASSLGGLEKLFF

v_call: TRBV6-1
j_call: TRBJ1-1
d_call: .
clone_size: .
cdr3_nt: TGTGCCAGCAGTGCCCGGGGGGGATGGGAAGCTTTCTTT
cdr3_aa: CASSARGGWEAFF

v_call: TRBV27
j_call: TRBJ2-2
d_call: TRBD2
clone_size: .
cdr3_nt: TGTGCCAGCAACGTAAGACTAGCGGGAGCGGGGGAGCTGTTTTTT
cdr3_aa: CASNVRLAGAGELFF

v_call: TRBV28
j_call: TRBJ2-7
d_call: TRBD2
clone_size: .
cdr3_nt: TGTGCCAGCAGTTTATCCGGACTAGCGGGAGTCCACGAGCAGTACTTC
cdr3_aa: CASSLSGLAGVHEQYF

v_call: TRBV7-6
j_call: TRBJ2-5
d_call: .
clone_size: .
cdr3_nt: TGTGCCAGCAGCTTATGGGGGGTTGAAGAGACCCAGTACTTC
cdr3_aa: CASSLWGVEETQYF

v_call: TRBV29-1
j_call: TRBJ2-7
d_call: .
clone_size: .
cdr3_nt: TGCAGCGTTGTTTGGTCAGGGCTTGGCGAGCAGTACTTC
cdr3_aa: CSVVWSGLGEQYF

v_call: TRBV10-2
j_call: TRBJ2-1
d_call: TRBD2
clone_size: few
cdr3_nt: TGCGCCAGCAGGGGACTAGCGGGGGGGCCAGGGGAGCAGTTCTTC
cdr3_aa: CASRGLAGGPGEQFF

v_call: TRBV7-2
j_call: TRBJ1-1
d_call: .
clone_size: once
cdr3_nt: TGTGCCAGCAGCTCTGGACCCGCTGAAGCTTTCTTT
cdr3_aa: CASSSGPAEAFF

v_call: TRBV19
j_call: TRBJ1-5
d_call: .
clone_size: .
cdr3_nt: TGTGCCAGTAGTATATTTGGAGAGGGCAATCAGCCCCAGCATTTT
cdr3_aa: CASSIFGEGNQPQHF

v_call: TRBV9
j_call: TRBJ1-4
d_call: .
clone_size: .
cdr3_nt: TGTGCCAGCAGCGTAGCCCCAGGGGACAAACTGTTTTTT
cdr3_aa: CASSVAPGDKLFF

v_call: TRBV19
j_call: TRBJ1-5
d_call: .
clone_size: few
cdr3_nt: TGTGCCAGTAGTATGAATGCTTGGAGGGGGGATCAGCCCCAGCATTTT
cdr3_aa: CASSMNAWRGDQPQHF

v_call: TRBV11-2
j_call: TRBJ2-2
d_call: .
clone_size: .
cdr3_nt: TGTGCCAGCAGCGCAGTGAACACCGGGGAGCTGTTTTTT
cdr3_aa: CASSAVNTGELFF

v_call: TRBV30
j_call: TRBJ2-7
d_call: .
clone_size: .
cdr3_nt: TGTGCCTGGAGTGGCAGGGACTTCTCATACGAGCAGTACTTC
cdr3_aa: CAWSGRDFSYEQYF